This record covers a single T cell receptor beta chain. The record originates from a study of T-cell memory formation after mild COVID-19. The V end lost 8 bases, the J end lost 5 bases, and 16 bases lay between the germline ends. In germline, CDR1 is MNHEY, CDR2 SMNVEV (reference sequence). This CDR3 region has 13 residues. From the 5' RACE reads, TCRdb called clonotypes with MiXCR, one entry per CDR3 protein. The sample yields 350,000 to 500,000 distinct CDR3 sequences, over 15% seen once. The V and J genes are TRBV27 and TRBJ2-7, with unresolved D. The material sequenced was PBMCs or a T cell subset sorted from them (not recorded which). The source is a man in his late teens or twenties who had mild COVID-19 (a few samples of this study predate the infection). Cell type and time point are not known. The CDR3 spells CASGSLLADEQYV. The CDR3, as DNA: TGTGCCAGCGGATCTCTTTTGGCGGACGAGCAGTACGTC.